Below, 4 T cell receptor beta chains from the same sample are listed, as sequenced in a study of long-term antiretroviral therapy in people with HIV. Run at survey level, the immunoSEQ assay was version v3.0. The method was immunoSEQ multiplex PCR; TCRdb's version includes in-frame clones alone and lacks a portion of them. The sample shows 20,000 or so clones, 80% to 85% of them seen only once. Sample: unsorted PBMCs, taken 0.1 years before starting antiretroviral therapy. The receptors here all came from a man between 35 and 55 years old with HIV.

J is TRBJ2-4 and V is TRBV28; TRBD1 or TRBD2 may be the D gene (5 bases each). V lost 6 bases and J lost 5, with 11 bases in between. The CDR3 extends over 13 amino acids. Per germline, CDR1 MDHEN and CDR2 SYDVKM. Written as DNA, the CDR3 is TGTGCCAGCAGCCGGGGACCGCAAAACATTCAGTACTTC. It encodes CASSRGPQNIQYF.

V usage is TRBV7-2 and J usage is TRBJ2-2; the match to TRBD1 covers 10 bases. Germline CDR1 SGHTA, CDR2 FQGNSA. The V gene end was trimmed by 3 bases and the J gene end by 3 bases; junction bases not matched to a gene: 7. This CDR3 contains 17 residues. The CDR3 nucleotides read TGTGCCAGCAGCTTGACAGGGGGCCTGAAGGACACCGGGGAGCTGTTTTTT. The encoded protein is CASSLTGGLKDTGELFF.

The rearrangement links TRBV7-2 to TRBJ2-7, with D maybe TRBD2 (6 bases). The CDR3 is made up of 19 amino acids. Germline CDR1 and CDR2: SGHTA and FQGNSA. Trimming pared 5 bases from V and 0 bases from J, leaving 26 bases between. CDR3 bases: TGTGCCAGCAGCCCAATTATCTCCCGCCGGGGGAAGAGCTCCTACGAGCAGTACTTC. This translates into CASSPIISRRGKSSYEQYF.

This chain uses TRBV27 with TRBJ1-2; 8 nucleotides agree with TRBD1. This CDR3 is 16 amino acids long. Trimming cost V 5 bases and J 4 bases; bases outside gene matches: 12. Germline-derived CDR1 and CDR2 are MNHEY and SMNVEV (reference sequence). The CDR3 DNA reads TGTGCCAGCAGTCCGCTGGGACAGGACCTTATCTATGGCTACACCTTC. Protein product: CASSPLGQDLIYGYTF.